The rows below give T cell receptor beta chains drawn from one sample of a study of graft-versus-host responses after intestinal transplantation. TCRdb keeps only in-frame clones here, not all; method: immunoSEQ multiplex PCR. This sample has fewer than 100,000 clones, with approximately 85% found just once. This specimen was PBMCs, taken 255 days after intestinal transplant. Source of these receptors: a human patient who received an intestinal transplant, so some T cells may come from the graft donor. The CDR3 runs from the conserved cysteine through the conserved F or W. Each record gives: CDR3 length, clone size, D gene, J gene, V gene, CDR3 protein, CDR3 DNA. D genes are given only for firm matches. Size is stated for part of the rows, as once, few or many counts, or as a class when the clone is expanded.

>15|-|-|TRBJ1-5|TRBV4-1
CASSGGQGSNQPQHF
TGCGCCAGCAGCGGGGGACAAGGGAGCAATCAGCCCCAGCATTTT
>14|-|-|TRBJ2-7|TRBV10-3
CAISPGQYSYEQYF
TGTGCCATCAGCCCAGGACAGTATTCCTACGAGCAGTACTTC
>15|-|-|TRBJ1-5|TRBV6-1
CASSQQHWYNQPQHF
TGTGCCAGCAGCCAACAGCACTGGTACAATCAGCCCCAGCATTTT
>13|-|TRBD1|TRBJ2-7|TRBV7-7
CASSNGQGGEQYF
TGTGCTAGCAGCAATGGACAGGGCGGCGAGCAGTACTTC
>17|once|TRBD2|TRBJ2-3|TRBV13
CASSMAGTSGGTDTQYF
TGTGCCAGCAGCATGGCCGGGACTAGCGGGGGTACAGATACGCAGTATTTT
>17|-|TRBD2|TRBJ2-2|TRBV10-3
CAISHPGEGRGTGELFF
TGTGCCATCAGCCACCCGGGGGAGGGGAGAGGCACCGGGGAGCTGTTTTTT
>14|-|-|TRBJ1-1|TRBV27
CASSLRLGAPEAFF
TGTGCCAGCAGTTTACGGTTGGGGGCCCCTGAAGCTTTCTTT
>14|-|-|TRBJ2-3|TRBV5-1
CASSLVLGTDTQYF
TGCGCCAGCAGCTTGGTCTTAGGGACAGATACGCAGTATTTT
>15|-|-|TRBJ1-2|TRBV11-2
CASSLVSGVDYGYTF
TGTGCCAGCAGCTTAGTGTCAGGGGTTGACTATGGCTACACCTTC
>15|-|TRBD1|TRBJ1-2|TRBV5-1
CASSSDRGPGYGYTF
TGCGCCAGCAGCTCTGACAGGGGGCCCGGCTATGGCTACACCTTC
>14|-|TRBD1|TRBJ1-1|TRBV2
CASQGGVTNTEAFF
TGTGCCAGCCAGGGGGGGGTAACGAACACTGAAGCTTTCTTT
>16|-|TRBD2|TRBJ2-7|TRBV27
CASRSLLAGNHYEQYF
TGTGCCAGCAGGTCGCTACTAGCGGGCAATCACTACGAGCAGTACTTC
>11|few|TRBD2|TRBJ2-1|TRBV20-1
CSASGGNEQFF
TGCAGTGCTAGCGGGGGGAATGAGCAGTTCTTC